Given below is one TCR beta chain in context. Its cognate antigen has yet to be identified. Base qualities are missing; no much larger clone stands one base away. This entry comes from a study of blood T cells in healthy people across ages (dated by TCRdb to 2015 to 2017). Context from the whole study: In model experiments, template switching captured about one uniquely barcoded TCR beta cDNA molecule for every two T cells. The study measured age-related changes in TCR beta repertoire diversity using deep sequencing normalized with unique cDNA molecular identifiers. The donors were divided into four age groups: young (average roughly 15 years), middle-aged (about 39), aged (approximately 62) and long-lived (roughly 82). To avoid experimental bias, donors of different ages were distributed randomly across sequencing lanes. For two donors (one aged 18 to 30 and one aged 80 or older), the study analyzed two additional independent replicas of 1 million unique cDNA reads from the same blood draw. Study-wide findings and limitations: The CMV infection status of donors was not known, potentially confounding age-related changes in expanded clonotypes. Estimates of total diversity based on one million sequenced T cells were regarded as lower bounds and as underestimates. Observed TCR beta diversity per million T cells fell roughly linearly with age, and a significant reduction was already apparent by age about 36. Compared with the aged group, the long-lived group had more naive CD4+ T cells, fewer expanded clones and increased TCR diversity, a pattern suggesting age selection. Observed TCR beta diversity correlated strongly with the percentage of naive T cells measured by flow cytometry. Bulk unsorted PBMC profiling prevented conclusive comparison of naive and antigen-experienced compartments.

The 40 or so donors, aged about 6 to 95 years, were systemically healthy Caucasian individuals from Russia. Approximately 9.7 milliliters of peripheral blood were drawn from each donor into EDTA-treated Vacutainer tubes. Ficoll-Paque density-gradient centrifugation was used to isolate PBMCs, with at least 6 million per sample. Total RNA, at least 5 micrograms per sample, was extracted from PBMCs with Trizol reagent. The percentages of naive CD45RAhigh/CD27high T cells were determined by flow cytometry on a PBMC aliquot from every donor. Libraries were built with 5' RACE. TCRdb records Illumina HiSeq 2500 as the sequencer. A second PCR of roughly 6 to 11 cycles was run with a J-beta primer mix and a sample-barcoded 5' primer. A unique molecular identifier was introduced onto each TCR beta cDNA molecule by a template-switch 5' adaptor carrying 12 random nucleotides. Each sample yielded at least 3 million CDR3-containing paired-end reads. First-strand cDNA was synthesized from all RNA with the Mint cDNA synthesis kit, primed by a TRBC-specific oligonucleotide. Following uracil-DNA glycosylase treatment, all cDNA underwent a first 18-cycle PCR with the universal primers M1SS and BC2_uni_R. As for how the authors treated the data: For normalization, 1 million high-quality reads were randomly selected from each sample, with every read carrying a distinct molecular identifier. Reads with shared molecular identifiers were discarded instead of being binned into consensus sequences. MiTCR, set to a Q25 quality threshold and the strictest error-elimination algorithm, was used for CDR3 identification, clonotype clustering and error correction. Lower-bound total TCR beta diversity was estimated with a nonparametric unseen species model using Euler transformation. The raw public reads went through TCRdb reprocessing: fastp at Q25, MiXCR clone calling, in-frame beta chains kept. Every entry covers one CDR3 protein and lists the most common genes and DNA from its rows. These V and J calls derive from TCRdb rather than the authors' analysis. A total of around 690,000 distinct CDR3 sequences appear in this sample, about 54% of them only once. The leading ten clones occupy over 30% of the sample.

Between the V and J ends, shortened by 0 bases and 9 bases respectively, the junction contains 17 bases. CDR1 and CDR2 (LGHDT, YNNKEL) derive from the germline V gene (reference sequence). The CDR3 starts with the cysteine, ends with the phenylalanine, and has 15 residues. The DNA shown is the 45-base CDR3, in frame from base 1. Sequencing was carried out using blood. This TCR was sampled from a man aged 55 to 70 in good health. The sequence is built from TRBV3-1 and TRBJ2-5; TRBD1 is perhaps the D gene, given 5 matching bases. The DNA is as follows: TGTGCCAGCAGCCAAGAGGTCTCTGCTCTAGGGGCCCAGTACTTC. This sequence encodes CASSQEVSALGAQYF.